Shown below are 10 T cell receptor beta chains from a single sample sequenced in a study of blood T cells in healthy people across ages. Together with a sample-barcoded 5' primer, a J-beta primer mix was included in a second PCR lasting roughly 6 to 12 cycles. One entry per CDR3 protein results from TCRdb running MiXCR on the 5' RACE reads. Of around 800,000 distinct CDR3 sequences in the sample, around 45% are singletons; the top ten hold around 18%. The sequenced material came from blood. All receptors derive from a man between 60 and 75 years old in good health.

The chain links TRBV5-5 to TRBJ1-4; D remains ambiguous. Germline CDR1 and CDR2: SGHKS and YYEKEE (reference sequence). V was trimmed by 4 bases and J by 3 bases, leaving 16 bases between them. The CDR3 is 16 residues long. The CDR3 region has the DNA TGTGCCAGCAGCAAGACACTGCCTTCTTCTAATGAAAAACTGTTTTTT. Translating gives CASSKTLPSSNEKLFF.

This chain joins TRBV6-1 and TRBJ2-3, with unresolved D. V was trimmed by 2 bases and J by 1 base, leaving 4 bases between them. The CDR3 spans 13 residues. Per germline, CDR1 MNHNS and CDR2 SASEGT. The CDR3 region has the DNA TGTGCCAGCAGTGAAAGGGGCACAGATACGCAGTATTTT. Amino acids: CASSERGTDTQYF.

This clonotype came up a few times. The chain recombines TRBV20-1 with TRBJ2-5, with TRBD2 as a possible D gene (5 bases). V lost 6 bases to trimming and J lost 7 bases, with 15 bases between them. The CDR3 covers 12 residues. From germline, CDR1 is DFQATT and CDR2 SNEGSKA (reference sequence). This chain's CDR3 is CSATREIGTQYF. The CDR3 DNA is TGCAGTGCCACCCGGGAAATTGGGACCCAGTACTTC.

Comments on this clonotype: A single base separates this from a much larger clone, so it may be a read error. The V call is TRBV7-2, the J call TRBJ2-7; D remains unclear. The J call may be mistaken, given a closer DNA end match to TRBJ2-5. The CDR3 consists of 15 residues. Germline CDR1 is SGHTA and CDR2 is FQGNSA. CDR3 residues: CASGTTYGLGETQYF. Written as DNA, the CDR3 is TGTGCCAGCGGCACTACTTATGGGTTAGGAGAGACCCAGTACTTC.

The chain is built from TRBV11-2 and TRBJ1-2; 9 nucleotides align to TRBD1. CDR3 length equals 14 residues. CDR1 and CDR2 from the germline V gene are SGHAT and FQNNGV. The V segment lost 6 bases and the J segment 4 bases; nucleotides outside the gene matches: 6. The CDR3 is CASRATGGPYGYTF. CDR3 DNA: TGTGCCAGCAGAGCGACAGGGGGTCCCTATGGCTACACCTTC.

This clonotype was counted only a few times. The chain joins TRBV12-3 or TRBV12-4 to TRBJ2-1; D is possibly TRBD2 (6 bases). V was clipped by 4 bases and J by 7 bases, with 11 bases between them. This CDR3 has 13 amino acids. The CDR3 here is CASSWRVGNEQFF. The CDR3 DNA follows: TGTGCCAGCAGTTGGAGGGTAGGGAATGAGCAGTTCTTC.

This clonotype was seen just once. The V gene is TRBV28, the J gene TRBJ2-1; possibly TRBD2 for D (6 bases). The CDR3 is 14 amino acids. Germline loops: CDR1 MDHEN, CDR2 SYDVKM. Trimming pared 6 bases from V and 6 bases from J, leaving 15 bases between. This CDR3 is CASSPTLGGNEQFF. The DNA for the CDR3 is TGTGCCAGCAGCCCCACCCTGGGGGGCAATGAGCAGTTCTTC.

The J gene is TRBJ2-4, the V gene TRBV2; 8 bases are a match to TRBD2. V dropped 6 bases and J dropped 0; count of bases not matched to a gene: 10. This CDR3 has 17 residues. The germline V gene encodes CDR1 SNHLY and CDR2 FYNNEI. The CDR3 DNA reads as TGTGCCAGCAGCCCCGGGGTAGCGGGGCTAGCCAAAAACATTCAGTACTTC. It is translated as CASSPGVAGLAKNIQYF.

This clonotype was seen only a few times. The V gene is TRBV28, the J gene TRBJ2-1; TRBD2 matches at 10 bases. V shed 6 bases and J 7 bases; nucleotides not matched to a gene: 6. The CDR3 is made up of 14 amino acids. CDR1 is MDHEN and CDR2 is SYDVKM in the germline V gene. CDR3 amino acids: CASRISGGRNEQFF. The CDR3 nucleotides read TGTGCCAGCAGAATTAGCGGGGGGCGAAATGAGCAGTTCTTC.

This CDR3 is CASSPTGGPSYEQYF. The CDR3 DNA reads as TGCGCCAGCAGCCCCACTGGGGGCCCGTCATACGAGCAGTACTTC. V usage is TRBV4-3 and J usage is TRBJ2-7; D perhaps matches TRBD1 (6 bases). This CDR3 is 15 amino acids long. Germline loops: CDR1 LGHNA, CDR2 YSLEER. V was cut by 4 bases and J by 4 bases, with 17 bases left in between.